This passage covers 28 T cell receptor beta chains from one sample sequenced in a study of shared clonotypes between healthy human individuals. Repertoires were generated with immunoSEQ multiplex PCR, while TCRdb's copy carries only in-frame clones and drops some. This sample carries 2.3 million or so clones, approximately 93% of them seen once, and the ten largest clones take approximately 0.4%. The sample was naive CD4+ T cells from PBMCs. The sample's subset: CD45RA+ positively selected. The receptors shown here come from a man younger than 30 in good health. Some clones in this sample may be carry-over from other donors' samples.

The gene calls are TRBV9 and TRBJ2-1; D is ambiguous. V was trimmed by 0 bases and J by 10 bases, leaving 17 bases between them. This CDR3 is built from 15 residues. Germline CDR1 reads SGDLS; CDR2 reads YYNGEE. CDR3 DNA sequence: TGTGCCAGCAGCGTAGAAGCAGGATCGGCGAGAGAGCAGTTCTTC. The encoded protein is CASSVEAGSAREQFF.

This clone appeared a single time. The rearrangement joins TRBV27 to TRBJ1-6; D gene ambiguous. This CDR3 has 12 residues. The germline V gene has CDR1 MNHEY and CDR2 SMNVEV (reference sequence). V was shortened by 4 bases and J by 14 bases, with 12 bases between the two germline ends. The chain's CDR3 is CASSSRASTLHF. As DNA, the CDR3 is TGTGCCAGCAGTTCCCGGGCGAGCACCCTCCACTTT.

The CDR3: CASSEEVWTVANTGELFF. The CDR3 DNA reads TGTGCCAGCAGTGAAGAGGTCTGGACAGTGGCGAACACCGGGGAGCTGTTTTTT. The chain joins TRBV6-1 to TRBJ2-2; D possibly corresponds to TRBD1 (6 bases). CDR3 size: 18 residues. CDR1 is MNHNS and CDR2 is SASEGT in the germline V gene. V was clipped by 1 base and J by 0 bases, with 15 bases between them.

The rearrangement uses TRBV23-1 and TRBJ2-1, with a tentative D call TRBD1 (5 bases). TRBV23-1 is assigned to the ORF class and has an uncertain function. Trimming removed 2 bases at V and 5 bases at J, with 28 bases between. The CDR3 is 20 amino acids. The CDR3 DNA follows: TGCGCCAGCAGTCAAAAGGGGCCGAGGTTCCAGCCCCAATGGAACAATGAGCAGTTCTTC. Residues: CASSQKGPRFQPQWNNEQFF.

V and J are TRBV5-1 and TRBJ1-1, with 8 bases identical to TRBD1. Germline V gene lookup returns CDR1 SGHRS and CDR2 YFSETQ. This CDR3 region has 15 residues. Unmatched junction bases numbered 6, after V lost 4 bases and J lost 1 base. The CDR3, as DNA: TGCGCCAGCAGCGGAAGGACAGGGAGGAACACTGAAGCTTTCTTT. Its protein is CASSGRTGRNTEAFF.

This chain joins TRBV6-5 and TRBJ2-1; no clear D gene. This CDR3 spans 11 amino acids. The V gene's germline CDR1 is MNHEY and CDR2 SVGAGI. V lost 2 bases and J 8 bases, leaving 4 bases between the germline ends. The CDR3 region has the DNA TGTGCCAGCAGTTACGGCCATGAGCAGTTCTTC. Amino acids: CASSYGHEQFF.

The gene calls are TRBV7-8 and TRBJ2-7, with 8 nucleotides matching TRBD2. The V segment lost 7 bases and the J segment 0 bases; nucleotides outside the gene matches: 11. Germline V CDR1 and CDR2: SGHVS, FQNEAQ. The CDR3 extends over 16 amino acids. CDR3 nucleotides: TGTGCCAGCACCCTTCCCGGGAGGGAGAGCTCCTACGAGCAGTACTTC. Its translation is CASTLPGRESSYEQYF.

For the CDR3, the DNA is TGTGCCAGCAGTTTGGACAGGGATAATTCACCCCTCCACTTT. Encoded protein: CASSLDRDNSPLHF. The genes are TRBV6-5 and TRBJ1-6; TRBD1 matches at 8 bases. The trim removed 4 bases at V and 5 bases at J, leaving 1 base unmatched. The germline CDR1 and CDR2 sequences are MNHEY and SVGAGI. This CDR3 comprises 14 residues.

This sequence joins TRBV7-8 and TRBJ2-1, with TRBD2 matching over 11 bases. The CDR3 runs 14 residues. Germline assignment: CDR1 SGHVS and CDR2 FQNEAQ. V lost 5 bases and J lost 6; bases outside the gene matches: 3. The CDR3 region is CASSPSGRRNEQFF. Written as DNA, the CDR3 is TGTGCCAGCAGCCCTAGCGGGAGGCGCAATGAGCAGTTCTTC. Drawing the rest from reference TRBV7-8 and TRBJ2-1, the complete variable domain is GAGVSQSPRYKVAKRGQDVALRCDPISGHVSLFWYQQALGQGPEFLTYFQNEAQLDKSGLPSDRFFAERPEGSVSTLKIQRTQQEDSAVYLCASSPSGRRNEQFFGPGTRLTVL.

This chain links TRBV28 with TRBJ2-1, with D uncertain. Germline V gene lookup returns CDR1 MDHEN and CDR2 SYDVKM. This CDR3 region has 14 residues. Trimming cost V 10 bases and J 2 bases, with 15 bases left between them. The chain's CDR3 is CATSLANTYNEQFF. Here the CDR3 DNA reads TGTGCCACCTCCTTGGCGAACACCTACAATGAGCAGTTCTTC.

DNA for the CDR3: TGTGCCAGCAGTGAAAGCCTTTTCAGGGAGGCCTCCTACGAGCAGTACTTC. Its translation is CASSESLFREASYEQYF. The genes are TRBV6-1 and TRBJ2-7; possibly TRBD2 for D (6 bases). Germline CDR1 reads MNHNS; CDR2 reads SASEGT. This CDR3 region has 17 residues. Between the trimmed V and J ends, which lost 2 bases and 0 bases, there was a span of 17 bases.

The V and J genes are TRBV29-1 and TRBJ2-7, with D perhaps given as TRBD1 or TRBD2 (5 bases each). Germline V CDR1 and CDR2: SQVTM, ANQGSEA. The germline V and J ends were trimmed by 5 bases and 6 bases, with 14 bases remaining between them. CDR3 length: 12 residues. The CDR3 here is CSVKRGALEQYF. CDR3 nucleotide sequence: TGCAGCGTTAAGAGAGGGGCTCTCGAGCAGTACTTC.

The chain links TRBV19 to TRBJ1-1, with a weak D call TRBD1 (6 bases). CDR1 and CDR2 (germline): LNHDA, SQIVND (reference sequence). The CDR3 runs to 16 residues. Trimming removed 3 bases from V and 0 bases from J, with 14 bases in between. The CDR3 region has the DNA TGTGCCAGTAGTATGTGGGTGGGGGGCATGAACACTGAAGCTTTCTTT. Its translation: CASSMWVGGMNTEAFF.

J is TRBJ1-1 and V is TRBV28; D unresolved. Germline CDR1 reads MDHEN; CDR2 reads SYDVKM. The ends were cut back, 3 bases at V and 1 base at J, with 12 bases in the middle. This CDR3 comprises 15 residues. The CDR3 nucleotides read TGTGCCAGCAGTTTGACCCCACGACGGAACACTGAAGCTTTCTTT. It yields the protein CASSLTPRRNTEAFF.

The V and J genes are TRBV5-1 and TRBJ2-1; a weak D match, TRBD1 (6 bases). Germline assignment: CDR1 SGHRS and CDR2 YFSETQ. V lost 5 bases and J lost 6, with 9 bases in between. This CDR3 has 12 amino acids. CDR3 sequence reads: CASRKGGNEQFF. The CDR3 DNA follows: TGCGCCAGCAGAAAAGGGGGCAATGAGCAGTTCTTC.

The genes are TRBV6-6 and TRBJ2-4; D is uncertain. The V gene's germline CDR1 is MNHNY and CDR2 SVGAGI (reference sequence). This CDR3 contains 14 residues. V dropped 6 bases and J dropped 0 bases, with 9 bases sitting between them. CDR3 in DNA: TGTGCCAGCAGGAGCAGCATAGCCAAAAACATTCAGTACTTC. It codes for CASRSSIAKNIQYF.

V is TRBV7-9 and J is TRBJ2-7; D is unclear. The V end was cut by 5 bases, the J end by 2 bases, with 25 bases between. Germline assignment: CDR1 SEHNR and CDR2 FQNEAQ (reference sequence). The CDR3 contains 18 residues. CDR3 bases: TGTGCCAGCAGCCCCCGACCACCCCGTAAGAACTTAACCTACGAGCAGTACTTC. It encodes CASSPRPPRKNLTYEQYF.

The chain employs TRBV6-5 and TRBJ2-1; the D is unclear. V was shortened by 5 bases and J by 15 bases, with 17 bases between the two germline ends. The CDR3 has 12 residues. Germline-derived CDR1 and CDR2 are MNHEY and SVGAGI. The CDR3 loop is CASSKTGSGLFF. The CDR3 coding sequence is TGTGCCAGCAGTAAGACCGGTTCTGGGCTGTTCTTC.

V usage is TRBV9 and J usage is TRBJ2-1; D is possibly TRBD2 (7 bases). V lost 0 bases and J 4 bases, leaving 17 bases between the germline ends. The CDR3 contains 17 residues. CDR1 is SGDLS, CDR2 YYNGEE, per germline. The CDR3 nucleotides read TGTGCCAGCAGCGTAGATGGGGGAGGGACACCTTACAATGAGCAGTTCTTC. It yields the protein CASSVDGGGTPYNEQFF.

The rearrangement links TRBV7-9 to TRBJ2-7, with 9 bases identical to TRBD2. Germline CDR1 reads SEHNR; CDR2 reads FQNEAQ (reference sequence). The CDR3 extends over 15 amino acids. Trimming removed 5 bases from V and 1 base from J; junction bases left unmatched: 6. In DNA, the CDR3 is TGTGCCAGCAGCCACCAGACTAGCGGTTCCTACGAGCAGTACTTC. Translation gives CASSHQTSGSYEQYF.

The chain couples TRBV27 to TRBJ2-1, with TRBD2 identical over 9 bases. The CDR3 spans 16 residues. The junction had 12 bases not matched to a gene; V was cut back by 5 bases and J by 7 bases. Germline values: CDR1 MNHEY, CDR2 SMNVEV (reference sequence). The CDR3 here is CASSDRLSAGGNEQFF. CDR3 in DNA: TGTGCCAGCAGTGACAGACTTTCAGCGGGAGGAAATGAGCAGTTCTTC.

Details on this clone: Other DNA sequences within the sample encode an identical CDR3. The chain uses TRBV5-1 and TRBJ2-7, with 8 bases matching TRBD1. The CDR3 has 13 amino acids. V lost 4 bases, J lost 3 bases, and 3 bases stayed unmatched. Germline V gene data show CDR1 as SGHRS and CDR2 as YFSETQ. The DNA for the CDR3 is TGCGCCAGCAGCCCAGACAGGGGCTACGAGCAGTACTTC. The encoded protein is CASSPDRGYEQYF.

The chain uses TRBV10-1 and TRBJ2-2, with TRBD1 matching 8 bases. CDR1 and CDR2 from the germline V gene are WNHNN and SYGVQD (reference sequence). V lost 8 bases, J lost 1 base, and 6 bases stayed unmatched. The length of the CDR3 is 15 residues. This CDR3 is CASGTGQGNTGELFF. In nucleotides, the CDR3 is TGCGCCAGCGGAACCGGACAGGGGAACACCGGGGAGCTGTTTTTT.

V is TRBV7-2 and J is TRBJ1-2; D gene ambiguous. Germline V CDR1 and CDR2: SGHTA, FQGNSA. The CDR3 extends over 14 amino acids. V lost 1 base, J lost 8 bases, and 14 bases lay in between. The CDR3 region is CASSLVMGSGGYTF. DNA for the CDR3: TGTGCCAGCAGCTTAGTGATGGGATCGGGGGGCTACACCTTC.

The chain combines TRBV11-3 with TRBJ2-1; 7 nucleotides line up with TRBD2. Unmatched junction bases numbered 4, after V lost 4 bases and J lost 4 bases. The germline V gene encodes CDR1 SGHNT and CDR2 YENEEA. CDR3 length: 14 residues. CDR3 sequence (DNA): TGTGCCAGCAGCTCATCGCGGGAGTACAATGAGCAGTTCTTC. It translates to CASSSSREYNEQFF.

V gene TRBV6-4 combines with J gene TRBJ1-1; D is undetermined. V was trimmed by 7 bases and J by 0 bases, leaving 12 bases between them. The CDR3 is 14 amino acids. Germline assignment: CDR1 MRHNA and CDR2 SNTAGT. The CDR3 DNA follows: TGTGCCAGCAAGGCGGAAAGATTGAACACTGAAGCTTTCTTT. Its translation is CASKAERLNTEAFF.

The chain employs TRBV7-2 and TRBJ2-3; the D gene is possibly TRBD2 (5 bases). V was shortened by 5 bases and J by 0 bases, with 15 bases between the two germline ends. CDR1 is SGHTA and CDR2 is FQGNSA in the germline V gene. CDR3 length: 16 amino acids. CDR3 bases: TGTGCCAGCAGCGTCCTCGGGCGGACTAGCACAGATACGCAGTATTTT. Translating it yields CASSVLGRTSTDTQYF.

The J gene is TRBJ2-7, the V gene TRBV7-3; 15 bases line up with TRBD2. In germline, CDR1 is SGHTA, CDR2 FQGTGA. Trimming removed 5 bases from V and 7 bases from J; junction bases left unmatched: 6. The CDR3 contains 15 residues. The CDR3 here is CASSLNGLAGGEQYF. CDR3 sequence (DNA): TGTGCCAGCAGCCTGAATGGACTAGCGGGAGGGGAGCAGTACTTC. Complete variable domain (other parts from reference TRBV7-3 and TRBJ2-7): GAGVSQTPSNKVTEKGKYVELRCDPISGHTALYWYRQSLGQGPEFLIYFQGTGAADDSGLPNDRFFAVRPEGSVSTLKIQRTERGDSAVYLCASSLNGLAGGEQYFGPGTRLTVT.